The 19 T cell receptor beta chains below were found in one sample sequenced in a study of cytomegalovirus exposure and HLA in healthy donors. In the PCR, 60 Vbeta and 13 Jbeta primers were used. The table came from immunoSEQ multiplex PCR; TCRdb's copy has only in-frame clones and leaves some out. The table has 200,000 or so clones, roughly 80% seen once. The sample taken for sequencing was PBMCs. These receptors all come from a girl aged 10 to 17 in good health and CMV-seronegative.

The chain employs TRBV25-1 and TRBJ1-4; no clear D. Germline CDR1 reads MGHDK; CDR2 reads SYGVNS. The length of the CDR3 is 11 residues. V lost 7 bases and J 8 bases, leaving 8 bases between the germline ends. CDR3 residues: CASKGGEKLFF. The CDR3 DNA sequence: TGTGCCAGCAAGGGAGGCGAAAAACTGTTTTTT.

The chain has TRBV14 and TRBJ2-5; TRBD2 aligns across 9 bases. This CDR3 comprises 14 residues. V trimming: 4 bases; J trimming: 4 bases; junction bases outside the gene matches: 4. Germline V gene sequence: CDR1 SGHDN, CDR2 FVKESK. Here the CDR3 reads CASSRGGAAETQYF. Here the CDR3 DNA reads TGTGCCAGCAGCCGCGGGGGGGCCGCAGAGACCCAGTACTTC. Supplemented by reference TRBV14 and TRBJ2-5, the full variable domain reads EAGVTQFPSHSVIEKGQTVTLRCDPISGHDNLYWYRRVMGKEIKFLLHFVKESKQDESGMPNNRFLAERTGGTYSTLKVQPAELEDSGVYFCASSRGGAAETQYFGPGTRLLVL.

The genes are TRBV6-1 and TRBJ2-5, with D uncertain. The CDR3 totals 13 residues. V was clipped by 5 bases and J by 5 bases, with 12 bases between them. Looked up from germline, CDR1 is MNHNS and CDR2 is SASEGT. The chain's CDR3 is CASSLSGWETQYF. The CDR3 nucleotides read TGTGCCAGCAGTCTTTCCGGGTGGGAGACCCAGTACTTC.

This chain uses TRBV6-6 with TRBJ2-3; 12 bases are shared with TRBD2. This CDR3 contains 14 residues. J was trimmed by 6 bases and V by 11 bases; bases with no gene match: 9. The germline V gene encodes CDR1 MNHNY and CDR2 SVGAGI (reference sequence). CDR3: CACQASGRADTQYF. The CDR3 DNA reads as TGTGCCTGCCAGGCTAGCGGGAGGGCGGATACGCAGTATTTT.

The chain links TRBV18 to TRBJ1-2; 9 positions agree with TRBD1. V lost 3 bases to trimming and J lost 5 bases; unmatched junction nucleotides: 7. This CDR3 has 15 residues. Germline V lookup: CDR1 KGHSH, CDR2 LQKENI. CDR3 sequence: CASSPTGQGLYGYTF. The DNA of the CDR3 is TGTGCCAGCTCACCCACGGGACAGGGCTTGTATGGCTACACCTTC. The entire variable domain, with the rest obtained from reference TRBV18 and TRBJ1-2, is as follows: NAGVMQNPRHLVRRRGQEARLRCSPMKGHSHVYWYRQLPEEGLKFMVYLQKENIIDESGMPKERFSAEFPKEGPSILRIQQVVRGDSAAYFCASSPTGQGLYGYTFGSGTRLTVV.

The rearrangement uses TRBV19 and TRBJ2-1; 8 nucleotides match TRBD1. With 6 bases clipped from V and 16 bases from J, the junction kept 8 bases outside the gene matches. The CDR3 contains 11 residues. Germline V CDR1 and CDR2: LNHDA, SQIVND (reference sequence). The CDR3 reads CASRLGQGLFF. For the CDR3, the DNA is TGTGCCAGTAGGCTCGGACAGGGATTATTCTTC.

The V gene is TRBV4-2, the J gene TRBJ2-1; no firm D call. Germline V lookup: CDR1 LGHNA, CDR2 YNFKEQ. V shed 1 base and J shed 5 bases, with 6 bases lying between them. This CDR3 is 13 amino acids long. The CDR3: CASSQVTDNEQFF. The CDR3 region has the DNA TGTGCCAGCAGCCAAGTCACTGACAATGAGCAGTTCTTC.

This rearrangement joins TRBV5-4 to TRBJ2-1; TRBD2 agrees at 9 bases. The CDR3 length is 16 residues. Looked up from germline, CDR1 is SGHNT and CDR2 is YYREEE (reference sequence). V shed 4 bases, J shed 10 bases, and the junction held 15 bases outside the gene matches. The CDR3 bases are TGTGCCAGCAGCGTAAGCGGGGGGAGATCCTATCGGGAGCAGTTCTTC. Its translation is CASSVSGGRSYREQFF.

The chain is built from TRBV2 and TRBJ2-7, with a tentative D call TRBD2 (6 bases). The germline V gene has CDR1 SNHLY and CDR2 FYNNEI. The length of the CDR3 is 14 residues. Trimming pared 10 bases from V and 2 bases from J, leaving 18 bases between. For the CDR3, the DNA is TGTGCCACCCGGAACCTAGCGAATACCTACGAGCAGTACTTC. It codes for CATRNLANTYEQYF.

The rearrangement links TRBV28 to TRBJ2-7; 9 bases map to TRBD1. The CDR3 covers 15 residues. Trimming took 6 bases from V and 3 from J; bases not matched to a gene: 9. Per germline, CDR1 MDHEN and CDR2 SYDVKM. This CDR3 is CASSPDRGYYYEQYF. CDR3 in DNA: TGTGCCAGCAGCCCGGACAGGGGCTATTACTACGAGCAGTACTTC. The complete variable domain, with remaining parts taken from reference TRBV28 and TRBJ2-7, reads DVKVTQSSRYLVKRTGEKVFLECVQDMDHENMFWYRQDPGLGLRLIYFSYDVKMKEKGDIPEGYSVSREKKERFSLILESASTNQTSMYLCASSPDRGYYYEQYFGPGTRLTVT.

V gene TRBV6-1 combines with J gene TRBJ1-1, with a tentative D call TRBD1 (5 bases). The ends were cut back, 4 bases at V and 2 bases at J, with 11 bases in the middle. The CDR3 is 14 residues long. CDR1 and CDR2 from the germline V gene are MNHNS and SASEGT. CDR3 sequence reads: CASSGTTYNTEAFF. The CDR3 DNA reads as TGTGCCAGCAGTGGGACAACCTATAACACTGAAGCTTTCTTT.

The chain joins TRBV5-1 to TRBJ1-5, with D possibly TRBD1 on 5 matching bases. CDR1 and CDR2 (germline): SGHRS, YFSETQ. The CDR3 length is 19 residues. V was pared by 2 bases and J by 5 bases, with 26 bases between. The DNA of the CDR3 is TGCGCCAGCAGCTTACTCCCTGGAGTCCAACAGACACAGGATCAGCCCCAGCATTTT. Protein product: CASSLLPGVQQTQDQPQHF. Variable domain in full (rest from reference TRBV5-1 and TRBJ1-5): KAGVTQTPRYLIKTRGQQVTLSCSPISGHRSVSWYQQTPGQGLQFLFEYFSETQRNKGNFPGRFSGRQFSNSRSEMNVSTLELGDSALYLCASSLLPGVQQTQDQPQHFGDGTRLSIL.

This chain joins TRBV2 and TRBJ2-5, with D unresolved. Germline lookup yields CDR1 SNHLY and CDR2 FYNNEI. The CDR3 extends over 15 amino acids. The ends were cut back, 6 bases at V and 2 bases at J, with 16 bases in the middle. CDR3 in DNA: TGTGCCAGCAGCGGCCGATCAGGTACACAAGAGACCCAGTACTTC. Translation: CASSGRSGTQETQYF.

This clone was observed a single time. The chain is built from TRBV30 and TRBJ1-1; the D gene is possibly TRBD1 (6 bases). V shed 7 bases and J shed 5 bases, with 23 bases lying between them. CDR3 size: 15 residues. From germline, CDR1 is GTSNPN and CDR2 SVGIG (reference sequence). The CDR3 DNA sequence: TGTGCCTTGAACAGGGTGTCGGAACATCGGACTGAAGCTTTCTTT. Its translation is CALNRVSEHRTEAFF.

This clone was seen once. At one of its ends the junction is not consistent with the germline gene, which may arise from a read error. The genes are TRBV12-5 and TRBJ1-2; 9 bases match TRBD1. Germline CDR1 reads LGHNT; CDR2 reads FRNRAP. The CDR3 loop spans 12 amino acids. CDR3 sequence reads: CASGPDRGRTFF. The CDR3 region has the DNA TGTGCTAGTGGCCCGGACAGGGGCAGGACATTCTTC.

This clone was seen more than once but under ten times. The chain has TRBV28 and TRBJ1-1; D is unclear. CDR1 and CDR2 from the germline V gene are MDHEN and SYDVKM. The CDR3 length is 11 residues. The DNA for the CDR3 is TGTGTTACAATCGCCCCCACTGAAGCTTTCTTT. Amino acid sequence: CVTIAPTEAFF.

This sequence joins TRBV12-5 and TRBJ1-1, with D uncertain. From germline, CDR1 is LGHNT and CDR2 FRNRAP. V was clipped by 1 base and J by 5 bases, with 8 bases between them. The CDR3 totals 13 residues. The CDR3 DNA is TGTGCTAGTGGTTTGGGGCTCGGGACTGAAGCTTTCTTT. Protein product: CASGLGLGTEAFF. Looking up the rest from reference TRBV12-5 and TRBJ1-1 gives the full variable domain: DARVTQTPRHKVTEMGQEVTMRCQPILGHNTVFWYRQTMMQGLELLAYFRNRAPLDDSGMPKDRFSAEMPDATLATLKIQPSEPRDSAVYFCASGLGLGTEAFFGQGTRLTVV.

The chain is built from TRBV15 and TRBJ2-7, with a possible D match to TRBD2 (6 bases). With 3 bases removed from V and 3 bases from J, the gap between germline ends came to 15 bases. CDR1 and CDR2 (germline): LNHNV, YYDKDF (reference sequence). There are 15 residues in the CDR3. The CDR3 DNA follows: TGTGCCACCAGCAGCGGGACTCGGCAGGACTACGAGCAGTACTTC. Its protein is CATSSGTRQDYEQYF.

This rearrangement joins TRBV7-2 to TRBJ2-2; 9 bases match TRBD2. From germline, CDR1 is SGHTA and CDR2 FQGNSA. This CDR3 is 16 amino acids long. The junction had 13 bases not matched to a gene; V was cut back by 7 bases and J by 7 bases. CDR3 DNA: TGTGCCAGCATCCCCCAGGCGGGGGGGCCGGGCGGGGAGCTGTTTTTT. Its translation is CASIPQAGGPGGELFF.